Below are 27 T cell receptor beta chains sequenced from a single sample in a study of T cell responses to AZD1222 COVID-19 vaccine. Repertoires were generated with immunoSEQ multiplex PCR, while TCRdb's copy carries only in-frame clones and drops some. Here the sample spans approximately 150,000 clones, approximately 95% being singletons. Sequenced material: peripheral blood, taken on day 0 of MenACWY control vaccination. These receptors all come from an adult in good health.

The chain links TRBV7-2 to TRBJ1-6; no firm D call. CDR1 is SGHTA and CDR2 is FQGNSA in the germline V gene. This CDR3 region has 15 residues. The V end lost 1 base, the J end lost 6 bases, and 10 bases lay between the germline ends. The CDR3 protein is CASSLEGFGNSPLHF. The CDR3 coding sequence is TGTGCCAGCAGCTTAGAGGGATTTGGTAATTCACCCCTCCACTTT.

J is TRBJ2-1 and V is TRBV24-1; 9 bases match TRBD2. CDR3 length equals 15 residues. CDR1 is KGHDR, CDR2 SFDVKD, per germline. V lost 2 bases, J lost 5 bases, and 3 bases stayed unmatched. The CDR3 spells CATSDWASGNNEQFF. DNA of the CDR3: TGTGCCACCAGTGATTGGGCTAGCGGGAACAATGAGCAGTTCTTC.

V usage is TRBV18 and J usage is TRBJ2-1; D is tentatively TRBD1 or TRBD2 (7 bases each). CDR3 length equals 15 residues. Per the germline V gene, CDR1 is KGHSH and CDR2 is LQKENI. Trimming removed 1 base from V and 7 bases from J, with 14 bases in between. In DNA, the CDR3 is TGTGCCAGCTCACCACGGGAGGGGGCGTGGAATGAGCAGTTCTTC. Residues: CASSPREGAWNEQFF.

The chain has TRBV19 and TRBJ1-5; no definite D call. CDR1 is LNHDA, CDR2 SQIVND, per germline (reference sequence). With 3 bases removed from V and 1 base from J, the gap between germline ends came to 4 bases. The CDR3 has 13 amino acids. The CDR3 protein is CASSMTSNQPQHF. The CDR3 DNA is TGTGCCAGTAGTATGACCAGCAATCAGCCCCAGCATTTT.

This chain uses TRBV10-2 with TRBJ1-4; a weak D match, TRBD1 (5 bases). Trimming stripped 2 bases from V and 5 bases from J, with 18 bases between. Germline CDR1 reads WSHSY; CDR2 reads SAAADI. The length of the CDR3 is 17 residues. CDR3 in DNA: TGCGCCAGCAGTGAGGGGCGTTGGGGGGAAGAAAATGAAAAACTGTTTTTT. Translated, it gives CASSEGRWGEENEKLFF.

The rearrangement joins TRBV4-3 to TRBJ2-7; 9 bases are a match to TRBD1. This CDR3 has 14 amino acids. Germline V gene sequence: CDR1 LGHNA, CDR2 YSLEER. V gave up 5 bases and J gave up 4 bases; unmatched junction bases: 6. The CDR3 nucleotides are TGCGCCAGCAGCGCGGACAGGGGTACTTACGAGCAGTACTTC. Translation gives CASSADRGTYEQYF.

As to this clone: The junction shows a germline mismatch at one end, possibly a read error. The V call is TRBV12-5, the J call TRBJ1-2; unclear D gene. This CDR3 is built from 11 residues. CDR1 is LGHNT and CDR2 is FRNRAP in the germline V gene. The CDR3 nucleotides read TGTGCTAGTGGTTCCACAGTCCAAGCCCGCTTC. Translation: CASGSTVQARF.

The chain employs TRBV4-2 and TRBJ1-5; D uncertain. The CDR3 is made up of 14 amino acids. The V gene's germline CDR1 is LGHNA and CDR2 YNFKEQ. V lost 4 bases, J lost 3 bases, and 10 bases lay in between. The CDR3 loop reads CASSPSIFNQPQHF. The CDR3 coding sequence is TGTGCCAGCAGCCCTTCTATATTCAATCAGCCCCAGCATTTT.

The CDR3 coding sequence is TGTGCCAGCAGCCAAGAGGGGGGGGCCGAGACTGAAGCTTTCTTT. The encoded protein is CASSQEGGAETEAFF. This chain connects TRBV3-1 (or the pseudogene TRBV3-2) to TRBJ1-1, with D tentatively TRBD1 (6 bases). The germline V gene has CDR1 LGHDT and CDR2 YNNKEL (reference sequence). Trimming pared 0 bases from V and 5 bases from J, leaving 13 bases between. The CDR3 loop spans 15 amino acids.

This chain joins TRBV5-6 and TRBJ2-7; a weak D match, TRBD1 (5 bases). The V end lost 6 bases, the J end lost 0 bases, and 13 bases lay between the germline ends. Germline lookup yields CDR1 SGHDT and CDR2 YYEEEE. The CDR3 covers 14 residues. The CDR3 DNA follows: TGTGCCAGCAAAAGACAGCCTAGCTCCTACGAGCAGTACTTC. Translated: CASKRQPSSYEQYF.

The chain joins TRBV20-1 to TRBJ1-5; 8 positions match TRBD1. CDR1 is DFQATT, CDR2 SNEGSKA, per germline (reference sequence). With V trimmed by 3 bases and J by 2 bases, 3 bases remained unmatched. The CDR3 is made up of 14 amino acids. The CDR3 loop is CSASGQGGNQPQHF. CDR3 bases: TGCAGTGCTAGTGGACAGGGCGGCAATCAGCCCCAGCATTTT.

The chain links TRBV3-1 (or the pseudogene TRBV3-2) to TRBJ2-7, with TRBD1 identical over 7 bases. This CDR3 is built from 14 residues. CDR1 and CDR2 (germline): LGHDT, YNNKEL (reference sequence). With 4 bases clipped from V and 1 base from J, the junction kept 4 bases outside the gene matches. CDR3 sequence (DNA): TGTGCCAGCAGCCTTCGACAGGGTTCCTACGAGCAGTACTTC. Encoded protein: CASSLRQGSYEQYF.

This clone was detected only once. The chain combines TRBV27 with TRBJ1-5; a possible D gene is TRBD1 (5 bases). The CDR3 runs 14 residues. Germline V gene data show CDR1 as MNHEY and CDR2 as SMNVEV (reference sequence). Trimming cost V 5 bases and J 9 bases, with 17 bases left between them. CDR3 in amino acids: CASSTRRTRRPQHF. The CDR3 coding sequence is TGTGCCAGCAGTACCAGGAGGACACGTCGGCCCCAGCATTTT.

In this sample, this clone turned up once. The chain has TRBV5-1 and TRBJ2-4; 7 bases align to TRBD1. In germline, CDR1 is SGHRS, CDR2 YFSETQ. V was pared by 2 bases and J by 5 bases, with 4 bases of the junction left unmatched. The CDR3 has 14 residues. The CDR3 sequence is CASSFRGGENIQYF. As DNA, the CDR3 is TGCGCCAGCAGCTTCCGAGGGGGCGAAAACATTCAGTACTTC.

The chain couples TRBV10-3 to TRBJ1-1; 7 bases align to TRBD1. This CDR3 region has 15 residues. The ends lost 3 bases at V and 0 bases at J; junction bases unmatched: 4. CDR1 and CDR2 from the germline V gene are ENHRY and SYGVKD. The chain's CDR3 is CAISEQGRVNTEAFF. CDR3 nucleotides: TGTGCCATCAGTGAACAGGGGAGAGTGAACACTGAAGCTTTCTTT.

The chain couples TRBV9 to TRBJ2-7; 12 bases are shared with TRBD1. This CDR3 comprises 16 residues. CDR1 and CDR2 from the germline V gene are SGDLS and YYNGEE. The J segment lost 5 bases and the V segment lost 2 bases, leaving 8 bases of the junction unmatched. Here the CDR3 reads CASSVSTGTGGHEQYF. In DNA form, the CDR3 reads TGTGCCAGCAGCGTTAGTACCGGGACAGGGGGCCACGAGCAGTACTTC. The full variable domain, its missing parts supplied by reference TRBV9 and TRBJ2-7, is DSGVTQTPKHLITATGQRVTLRCSPRSGDLSVYWYQQSLDQGLQFLIQYYNGEERAKGNILERFSAQQFPDLHSELNLSSLELGDSALYFCASSVSTGTGGHEQYFGPGTRLTVT.

This chain joins TRBV24-1 and TRBJ2-3; the match to TRBD1 covers 7 bases. V was pared by 1 base and J by 1 base, with 1 base of the junction left unmatched. This CDR3 region has 15 residues. Germline V gene lookup returns CDR1 KGHDR and CDR2 SFDVKD. The CDR3 DNA follows: TGTGCCACCAGTGATTTTGGGACAGGCACAGATACGCAGTATTTT. It is translated as CATSDFGTGTDTQYF.

This clone has just one count. The chain employs TRBV15 and TRBJ1-1; TRBD1 aligns across 8 bases. The CDR3 extends over 15 amino acids. Per the germline V gene, CDR1 is LNHNV and CDR2 is YYDKDF (reference sequence). V trimming: 0 bases; J trimming: 10 bases; junction bases outside the gene matches: 10. The chain's CDR3 is CATSRESGGSWSAFF. CDR3 coding DNA: TGTGCCACCAGCAGAGAGTCAGGGGGCTCTTGGTCAGCTTTCTTT.

This chain joins TRBV5-4 and TRBJ2-3; D may be TRBD2 (5 bases). Germline-derived CDR1 and CDR2 are SGHNT and YYREEE (reference sequence). V was cut by 3 bases and J by 6 bases, with 17 bases left in between. This CDR3 comprises 15 residues. The CDR3 region has the DNA TGTGCCAGCAGCTCCGGGGTCCCCAGACGGGATACGCAGTATTTT. It codes for CASSSGVPRRDTQYF.

The rearrangement links TRBV5-1 to TRBJ1-3; a possible D gene is TRBD1 (6 bases). Trimming shortened V by 3 bases and J by 0 bases, and 16 bases separated the two germline ends. In germline, CDR1 is SGHRS, CDR2 YFSETQ. CDR3 length: 17 amino acids. The CDR3 nucleotides read TGCGCCAGCAGCTCGCGGATAGGGGGGAACTCTGGAAACACCATATATTTT. Translation: CASSSRIGGNSGNTIYF.

The chain couples TRBV7-2 to TRBJ2-7, with a possible D match to TRBD2 (7 bases). Germline V gene lookup returns CDR1 SGHTA and CDR2 FQGNSA. The CDR3 is 16 residues long. The V end was cut by 1 base, the J end by 0 bases, with 13 bases between. DNA of the CDR3: TGTGCCAGCAGCTTAGGATGGCGGGGGCCCTCCTACGAGCAGTACTTC. Translation: CASSLGWRGPSYEQYF.

The chain uses TRBV7-9 and TRBJ1-1, with TRBD1 matching 7 bases. CDR1 and CDR2 from the germline V gene are SEHNR and FQNEAQ (reference sequence). V shed 8 bases and J 1 base; nucleotides not matched to a gene: 16. The CDR3 runs 17 residues. The CDR3 nucleotides read TGTGCCAGCCCCCGAGTGGGTTCAGGGGGAGAGAACACTGAAGCTTTCTTT. Its translation: CASPRVGSGGENTEAFF.

The V call is TRBV2, the J call TRBJ1-2; 7 nucleotides match TRBD1. V shed 11 bases and J 5 bases; nucleotides not matched to a gene: 11. Germline assignment: CDR1 SNHLY and CDR2 FYNNEI. The CDR3 length is 13 residues. As DNA, the CDR3 is TGTGCCCGAGCACCGACAGGGCAGTATGGCTACACCTTC. Its translation: CARAPTGQYGYTF.

The rearrangement links TRBV3-1 (or the pseudogene TRBV3-2) to TRBJ1-2; D call uncertain. The CDR3 consists of 14 residues. CDR1 and CDR2 (germline): LGHDT, YNNKEL (reference sequence). Trimming left V 1 base short and J 4 bases short, with 10 bases between. The CDR3 reads CASSQGAGFYGYTF. The CDR3 DNA reads as TGTGCCAGCAGCCAAGGGGCGGGGTTCTATGGCTACACCTTC.

This chain links TRBV28 with TRBJ1-5, with 12 bases fitting TRBD1. The trim removed 4 bases at V and 5 bases at J, leaving 9 bases unmatched. The germline gives CDR1 MDHEN, CDR2 SYDVKM. The CDR3 runs to 17 residues. CDR3 sequence: CASSSPGTGGADQPQHF. CDR3 DNA: TGTGCCAGCAGTTCTCCCGGGACAGGGGGCGCGGATCAGCCCCAGCATTTT.

The V call is TRBV6-2 or TRBV6-3, the J call TRBJ1-2, with 10 bases matching TRBD1. The germline V gene encodes CDR1 MNHEY and CDR2 SVGEGT. There are 13 residues in the CDR3. V was clipped by 6 bases and J by 8 bases; unmatched bases: 6. For the CDR3, the DNA is TGTGCCAGCAGCCCCGGGACAGGGGTCGGCTACACCTTC. The encoded protein is CASSPGTGVGYTF.

This chain uses TRBV11-2 with TRBJ1-1, with D possibly being TRBD1 (6 bases). CDR3 length: 14 amino acids. V was trimmed by 2 bases and J by 1 base, leaving 8 bases between them. CDR1 SGHAT and CDR2 FQNNGV come from the germline V gene. The CDR3 DNA is TGTGCCAGCAGCTTACAGGGGAGGAACACTGAAGCTTTCTTT. Encoded protein: CASSLQGRNTEAFF.